This entry lists 20 T cell receptor beta chains sequenced from one sample in a study of PD-1 blockade in classical Hodgkin lymphoma. Every patient relapsed after autologous stem cell transplantation, and brentuximab vedotin exposure varied. The method was immunoSEQ multiplex PCR; TCRdb's version includes in-frame clones alone and lacks a portion of them. This table has about 98,000 clones, around 90% appearing once. The sequenced sample was peripheral blood mononuclear cells (PBMCs), obtained at baseline. The receptors here all came from a human donor with classical Hodgkin lymphoma.

This sequence joins TRBV9 and TRBJ2-7; D is unclear. The CDR3 has 14 residues. V was trimmed by 0 bases and J by 2 bases, leaving 9 bases between them. Germline-derived CDR1 and CDR2 are SGDLS and YYNGEE. The CDR3 sequence: CASSVDHGTYEQYF. CDR3 nucleotides: TGTGCCAGCAGCGTAGATCATGGGACCTACGAGCAGTACTTC.

The chain uses TRBV11-2 and TRBJ1-2; possibly TRBD1 for D (6 bases). The V gene lost 5 bases and the J gene lost 3 bases, with 28 bases spanning the gap. The V gene's germline CDR1 is SGHAT and CDR2 FQNNGV. The CDR3 extends over 19 amino acids. DNA for the CDR3: TGTGCCAGCAGCCACCAACGCACAGGGTGGTATGAAGTTGACTATGGCTACACCTTC. It specifies CASSHQRTGWYEVDYGYTF.

V gene TRBV5-6 combines with J gene TRBJ1-1; perhaps TRBD1 as D (6 bases). Germline CDR1 and CDR2: SGHDT and YYEEEE. Trimming left V 3 bases short and J 5 bases short, with 17 bases between. The CDR3 sequence is 15 residues long. Here the CDR3 reads CASSSARTGNTEAFF. The CDR3 DNA reads TGTGCCAGCAGCTCAGCCCGAACAGGGAATACTGAAGCTTTCTTT.

The chain carries TRBV27 and TRBJ2-2, with D possibly TRBD1 on 6 matching bases. Germline V CDR1 and CDR2: MNHEY, SMNVEV (reference sequence). The CDR3 spans 15 residues. The germline V and J ends were trimmed by 6 bases and 4 bases, with 15 bases remaining between them. Here the CDR3 reads CASSLRTVSTGELFF. The DNA for the CDR3 is TGTGCCAGCAGCCTTCGGACAGTCAGCACCGGGGAGCTGTTTTTT.

The V gene is TRBV19, the J gene TRBJ1-3; D is unclear. Per germline, CDR1 LNHDA and CDR2 SQIVND (reference sequence). This CDR3 region has 13 residues. Trimming stripped 9 bases from V and 8 bases from J, with 17 bases between. CDR3 sequence: CASTDMQRDTIYF. As DNA, the CDR3 is TGTGCCAGCACTGACATGCAGAGGGACACCATATATTTT. Supplemented by reference TRBV19 and TRBJ1-3, the full variable domain reads DGGITQSPKYLFRKEGQNVTLSCEQNLNHDAMYWYRQDPGQGLRLIYYSQIVNDFQKGDIAEGYSVSREKKESFPLTVTSAQKNPTAFYLCASTDMQRDTIYFGEGSWLTVV.

This chain links TRBV27 with TRBJ2-2; D gene uncertain. The CDR3 runs 12 residues. V dropped 3 bases and J dropped 1 base, with 0 bases sitting between them. Per the germline V gene, CDR1 is MNHEY and CDR2 is SMNVEV (reference sequence). The chain's CDR3 is CASSLNTGELFF. The DNA for the CDR3 is TGTGCCAGCAGTTTGAACACCGGGGAGCTGTTTTTT.

A note on this clone: An end of the junction differs from the germline gene, which may be a read error. The rearrangement uses TRBV28 and TRBJ2-1; 9 bases align to TRBD2. Germline V lookup: CDR1 MDHEN, CDR2 SYDVKM. This CDR3 spans 12 amino acids. CDR3 protein: CASSTLGTSPLF. The CDR3 nucleotides read TGTGCCAGCAGCACCCTGGGGACTAGCCCGCTCTTC.

This chain uses TRBV19 with TRBJ1-5; D not resolved. Germline V gene data show CDR1 as LNHDA and CDR2 as SQIVND (reference sequence). The CDR3 runs to 16 residues. Trimming removed 0 bases from V and 3 bases from J, with 12 bases in between. CDR3 loop: CASSIERRGPNQPQHF. CDR3 sequence (DNA): TGTGCCAGTAGTATAGAAAGGAGAGGGCCCAATCAGCCCCAGCATTTT.

J is TRBJ1-4 and V is TRBV5-1, with D unclear. V was clipped by 3 bases and J by 4 bases, with 7 bases between them. The CDR3 sequence is 13 residues long. CDR1 is SGHRS, CDR2 YFSETQ, per germline. DNA for the CDR3: TGCGCCAGCAGCTCAATCCTTAATGAAAAACTGTTTTTT. As protein: CASSSILNEKLFF.

This clone was observed a single time. The V call is TRBV11-2, the J call TRBJ1-1; TRBD1 is a possible D gene (5 bases). Trimming left V 3 bases short and J 1 base short, with 9 bases between. Germline V gives CDR1 SGHAT, CDR2 FQNNGV. This CDR3 is 14 amino acids long. CDR3 DNA: TGTGCCAGCAGCTTCAGGGCCGGGAACACTGAAGCTTTCTTT. Its protein product is CASSFRAGNTEAFF. Full variable domain (rest looked up from reference TRBV11-2 and TRBJ1-1): EAGVAQSPRYKIIEKRQSVAFWCNPISGHATLYWYQQILGQGPKLLIQFQNNGVVDDSQLPKDRFSAERLKGVDSTLKIQPAKLEDSAVYLCASSFRAGNTEAFFGQGTRLTVV.

The CDR3 loop reads CASSLGGAYTEAFF. For the CDR3, the DNA is TGCGCCAGCAGTCTTGGAGGGGCCTACACTGAAGCTTTCTTT. The chain is built from TRBV5-1 and TRBJ1-1; a weak D match, TRBD1 (5 bases). Germline-derived CDR1 and CDR2 are SGHRS and YFSETQ. The CDR3 has 14 residues. Trimming shortened V by 5 bases and J by 3 bases, and 14 bases separated the two germline ends.

The chain links TRBV13 to TRBJ1-2, with D possibly TRBD1 on 6 matching bases. Trimming stripped 0 bases from V and 4 bases from J, with 18 bases between. In germline, CDR1 is PRHDT, CDR2 FYEKMQ (reference sequence). The CDR3 runs to 17 residues. The CDR3: CASSLGLGGRDGYGYTF. The CDR3 DNA follows: TGTGCCAGCAGCTTAGGCCTGGGGGGCAGGGACGGCTATGGCTACACCTTC.

The rearrangement uses TRBV5-6 and TRBJ2-1; D is unclear. Germline V lookup: CDR1 SGHDT, CDR2 YYEEEE. V lost 1 base to trimming and J lost 4 bases, with 9 bases between them. The length of the CDR3 is 14 residues. The CDR3 DNA reads as TGTGCCAGCAGCTTGCAACTATCATACAATGAGCAGTTCTTC. It translates to CASSLQLSYNEQFF.

The chain recombines TRBV7-6 with TRBJ2-7; no clear D gene. Germline V gene sequence: CDR1 SGHVS, CDR2 FNYEAQ. V lost 3 bases and J 5 bases, leaving 5 bases between the germline ends. The CDR3 loop spans 11 amino acids. For the CDR3, the DNA is TGTGCCAGCAGCTTTGGGGACGAGCAGTACTTC. Amino acids: CASSFGDEQYF.

The rearrangement uses TRBV25-1 and TRBJ1-1; perhaps TRBD1 as D (5 bases). The germline gives CDR1 MGHDK, CDR2 SYGVNS. This CDR3 has 14 amino acids. The V end was cut by 3 bases, the J end by 4 bases, with 12 bases between. The CDR3 region is CASSEGGGTTEAFF. The CDR3 DNA follows: TGTGCCAGCAGTGAGGGCGGAGGGACCACTGAAGCTTTCTTT.

The J gene is TRBJ2-2, the V gene TRBV6-5; perhaps TRBD2 as D (5 bases). The germline gives CDR1 MNHEY, CDR2 SVGAGI. The CDR3 is 14 amino acids. Deletions cut 1 base from V and 7 bases from J, with 10 bases between. The CDR3 is CASSYFPGNGELFF. Here the CDR3 DNA reads TGTGCCAGCAGTTACTTTCCGGGAAACGGGGAGCTGTTTTTT.

This clone was detected only once. The chain combines TRBV15 with TRBJ2-7, with 7 bases identical to TRBD2. Unmatched junction bases numbered 5, after V lost 3 bases and J lost 6 bases. This CDR3 spans 13 amino acids. Per the germline V gene, CDR1 is LNHNV and CDR2 is YYDKDF (reference sequence). CDR3 coding DNA: TGTGCCACCAGCAGGGGAGGGACGGCCGAGCAGTACTTC. Translated: CATSRGGTAEQYF.

The chain is built from TRBV5-8 and TRBJ1-2, with 9 bases identical to TRBD1. Germline V lookup: CDR1 SGHTS, CDR2 YDEGEE. The CDR3 runs to 17 residues. Unmatched junction bases numbered 7, after V lost 1 base and J lost 0 bases. Here the CDR3 DNA reads TGTGCCAGCAGCTTGACAACAGGGGGCTTAGCTAACTATGGCTACACCTTC. It codes for CASSLTTGGLANYGYTF. The whole variable domain, filled in from reference TRBV5-8 and TRBJ1-2, reads EAGVTQSPTHLIKTRGQQATLRCSPISGHTSVYWYQQALGLGLQFLLWYDEGEERNRGNFPPRFSGRQFPNYSSELNVNALELEDSALYLCASSLTTGGLANYGYTFGSGTRLTVV.

The CDR3 coding sequence is TGCAGCGCTGGGAGCGACACCGGGGAGCTGTTTTTT. Protein sequence: CSAGSDTGELFF. This chain joins TRBV29-1 and TRBJ2-2; a weak D match, TRBD2 (5 bases). Trimming took 7 bases from V and 3 from J, leaving 9 bases between them. The CDR3 consists of 12 residues. Germline V gives CDR1 SQVTM, CDR2 ANQGSEA.

V gene TRBV19 combines with J gene TRBJ2-1; 7 positions agree with TRBD2. In germline, CDR1 is LNHDA, CDR2 SQIVND (reference sequence). The V segment lost 9 bases and the J segment 7 bases; nucleotides outside the gene matches: 6. This CDR3 contains 12 residues. The CDR3 here is CASRDYGNEQFF. For the CDR3, the DNA is TGTGCCAGCCGGGACTATGGAAATGAGCAGTTCTTC.